The T cell receptor (beta chain) under discussion was sequenced for a study of blood T cell repertoires in COVID-19. Across the whole study: COVID-19 samples from acute and convalescent phases originated in the United States, Italy and Spain. Sources were T cells, B-cell-depleted T cells, or PBMCs; the material itself was cDNA or gDNA.

As processed by the authors: Reference gene primers were amplified, and this amplification served to estimate nucleated cell counts. Here immunoSEQ multiplex PCR was the method, and the copy in TCRdb shows in-frame clones only, minus some. The V and J calls and clone size are taken from that table; D and trimming were inferred from the DNA. The sample holds fewer than 70,000 clones; 75% to 95% are singletons and the top ten take 9% to 9.5%. The CDR3 runs 13 residues. Germline V gene data show CDR1 as LNHDA and CDR2 as SQIVND (reference sequence). Trimming removed 9 bases from V and 4 bases from J; junction bases left unmatched: 8.

The sequence derives from a woman older than 75 with active COVID-19. The material sequenced was peripheral blood. This chain links TRBV19 with TRBJ1-2; 7 bases agree with TRBD1. CDR3 DNA sequence: TGTGCCAGCCTTCCGGGACAGACCTATGGCTACACCTTC. Its translation: CASLPGQTYGYTF.